This T cell receptor (beta chain) comes out of a study of blood T cell repertoires in COVID-19. Study summary: Samples representing acute and convalescent COVID-19 were sourced from the United States, Italy and Spain. The cDNA or gDNA used as material had been derived from T cells, B-cell-depleted T cells, or PBMCs.

The V gene end was trimmed by 2 bases and the J gene end by 6 bases; junction bases not matched to a gene: 6. Germline CDR1 and CDR2: LNHDA and SQIVND (reference sequence). There are 16 residues in the CDR3. In the authors' methods: Using reference gene primer amplification, nucleated cell counts were estimated. The repertoire was sequenced with immunoSEQ multiplex PCR; TCRdb's copy has only in-frame clones and lacks some. For V, J and clone size, that table is used; D and trimming come from the DNA. Counted here are about 88,000 clones, 90% to 95% occurring once; the ten biggest clones make up about 1.8%.

The sample taken for sequencing was peripheral blood. The source of this sequence is a human donor with active COVID-19. The donor label of this sample is uncertain. The chain combines TRBV19 with TRBJ1-4; the match to TRBD1 covers 10 bases. The CDR3 DNA reads TGTGCCAGTAGTATACGAACCGGGACAGGGGATGAAAAACTGTTTTTT. This sequence encodes CASSIRTGTGDEKLFF. The full variable domain, its missing parts supplied by reference TRBV19 and TRBJ1-4, is DGGITQSPKYLFRKEGQNVTLSCEQNLNHDAMYWYRQDPGQGLRLIYYSQIVNDFQKGDIAEGYSVSREKKESFPLTVTSAQKNPTAFYLCASSIRTGTGDEKLFFGSGTQLSVL.